Given below is one T cell receptor (beta chain) in context. Source study methods: The authors estimated nucleated cell counts from reference gene primer amplification. Produced via immunoSEQ multiplex PCR; TCRdb's table is partial and in-frame only. V and J calls and clone size follow that table, whereas D and trimming were derived from the DNA. The sample shows 250,000 to 300,000 clones, more than 70% of them seen only once. Germline V CDR1 and CDR2: MNHEY, SMNVEV (reference sequence). This CDR3 spans 13 amino acids. The J segment lost 7 bases and the V segment lost 2 bases, leaving 3 bases of the junction unmatched. Participants were aged about 18 to 90 years, lived in around 25 US areas, and enrolled virtually. The sample originates from a study of blood T cell repertoires in COVID-19. Study-level background: Symptom resolution, clearance, or two negative PCRs marked the recovered donors of Cohort 3.

Sequencing was done on a sample of PBMCs or T cells enriched from blood (not recorded which). The receptor was isolated from a woman aged 60 to 75 in a cohort exposed to, infected with or recovered from COVID-19 (not recorded which). V gene TRBV27 combines with J gene TRBJ1-2; 8 bases align to TRBD1. This CDR3 is CASSLRQGPGYTF. The CDR3 bases are TGTGCCAGCAGTTTAAGACAGGGGCCTGGCTACACCTTC.